The rows below give T cell receptor beta chains drawn from one sample of a study of beta chain features in type 1 diabetes. Generated by immunoSEQ multiplex PCR, the TCRdb table keeps only in-frame clones and is missing some. The table records 550,000 to 850,000 clones, over 10% of them present only once. Sample: naive CD4+ T cells from blood. Every receptor here comes from a man aged 18 to 30 with type 1 diabetes. Both conserved end residues are part of each CDR3. The order of the fields is D gene, clone size, J gene, V gene, CDR3 DNA, CDR3 protein. D genes are given only for firm matches. The size of a clone is reported for some rows only, either as once, few or many, or as a class for expanded clones.

d_gene: TRBD2; abundance: few; j_gene: TRBJ2-5; v_gene: TRBV10-3; CDR3nt: TGTGCCATCAGTGACGTGAGCGGGGTCGGTGAGACCCAGTACTTC; CDR3aa: CAISDVSGVGETQYF
d_gene: .; abundance: few; j_gene: TRBJ1-4; v_gene: TRBV27; CDR3nt: TGTGCCAGCAGTTTTGGGCAGGGTAATGAAAAACTGTTTTTT; CDR3aa: CASSFGQGNEKLFF
d_gene: .; abundance: few; j_gene: TRBJ2-5; v_gene: TRBV14; CDR3nt: TGTGCCAGCAGCCACGGCTTACCAGGCTGGATCCAAGAGACCCAGTACTTC; CDR3aa: CASSHGLPGWIQETQYF
d_gene: TRBD2; abundance: .; j_gene: TRBJ2-1; v_gene: TRBV5-6; CDR3nt: TGTGCCAGCAGCTCAGCGGGGGGGCCCTACAATGAGCAGTTCTTC; CDR3aa: CASSSAGGPYNEQFF
d_gene: .; abundance: few; j_gene: TRBJ1-4; v_gene: TRBV25-1; CDR3nt: TGTGCCAGCAGTGAATCCCGGGAAGGTCTTGAAAAACTGTTTTTT; CDR3aa: CASSESREGLEKLFF
d_gene: TRBD2; abundance: .; j_gene: TRBJ2-5; v_gene: TRBV19; CDR3nt: TGTGCCAGTAGTATAGTGGCGGGGGAAGAGACCCAGTACTTC; CDR3aa: CASSIVAGEETQYF
d_gene: TRBD1; abundance: few; j_gene: TRBJ2-5; v_gene: TRBV11-1; CDR3nt: TGTGCCAGTTCAATCCGGGACAGGGTGACAAAGACCCAGTACTTC; CDR3aa: CASSIRDRVTKTQYF
d_gene: TRBD1; abundance: few; j_gene: TRBJ2-7; v_gene: TRBV7-9; CDR3nt: TGTGCCAGCAGCCGACAGGGGTACGAGCAGTACTTC; CDR3aa: CASSRQGYEQYF
d_gene: .; abundance: .; j_gene: TRBJ1-2; v_gene: TRBV28; CDR3nt: TGTGCCAGCAGCCCGACGGTCCGTAACTATGGCTACACCTTC; CDR3aa: CASSPTVRNYGYTF
d_gene: .; abundance: few; j_gene: TRBJ1-1; v_gene: TRBV19; CDR3nt: TGTGCCAGTAGTACCCACACAGGGCCCCTCACTGAAGCTTTCTTT; CDR3aa: CASSTHTGPLTEAFF
d_gene: .; abundance: few; j_gene: TRBJ1-2; v_gene: TRBV7-9; CDR3nt: TGTGCCAGCAGCTTAGATGCGCCTTATGGCTACACCTTC; CDR3aa: CASSLDAPYGYTF
d_gene: .; abundance: few; j_gene: TRBJ2-5; v_gene: TRBV30; CDR3nt: TGTGCCTGGAGTGTAGGCCAGCCGTACCAAGAGACCCAGTACTTC; CDR3aa: CAWSVGQPYQETQYF
d_gene: TRBD1; abundance: few; j_gene: TRBJ1-1; v_gene: TRBV29-1; CDR3nt: TGCAGCGTTGCTAGACAGGGGGTAGAACCTGAAGCTTTCTTT; CDR3aa: CSVARQGVEPEAFF
d_gene: .; abundance: .; j_gene: TRBJ2-1; v_gene: TRBV28; CDR3nt: TGTGCCAGCAGTCCCGCCGGGACCCCGGGCTACAATGAGCAGTTCTTC; CDR3aa: CASSPAGTPGYNEQFF
d_gene: .; abundance: .; j_gene: TRBJ2-5; v_gene: TRBV6-5; CDR3nt: TGTGCCAGCACCCCCCAAACTCGCGGCCAAGAGACCCAGTACTTC; CDR3aa: CASTPQTRGQETQYF
d_gene: .; abundance: .; j_gene: TRBJ2-2; v_gene: TRBV4-1; CDR3nt: TGCGCCAGCAGCCAAGATCTTCAGGGTGGCACCGGGGAGCTGTTTTTT; CDR3aa: CASSQDLQGGTGELFF
d_gene: TRBD1; abundance: .; j_gene: TRBJ1-5; v_gene: TRBV7-2; CDR3nt: TGTGCCAGCAGCTTATACGGGACAGCGAATCAGCCCCAGCATTTT; CDR3aa: CASSLYGTANQPQHF
d_gene: .; abundance: .; j_gene: TRBJ2-1; v_gene: TRBV27; CDR3nt: TGTGCCAGCAGTTTTTTTGGGATCAGCTTCAATGAGCAGTTCTTC; CDR3aa: CASSFFGISFNEQFF